This is a list of T cell receptor beta chains from one sample in a study of blood T cell repertoires in COVID-19. Produced via immunoSEQ multiplex PCR; TCRdb's table is partial and in-frame only. This table holds about 250,000 clones, around 86% found once. The sequencing input was peripheral blood. These receptor sequences come from a woman aged 60-70 years who had recovered from COVID-19. The CDR3 runs from the conserved cysteine through the conserved F or W. Fields, in order: J gene, V gene, CDR3 protein.

J gene: TRBJ2-3; V gene: TRBV24-1; CDR3 protein: CATSDTGTGISDTQYF
J gene: TRBJ1-1; V gene: TRBV18; CDR3 protein: CASSLATTKMNTEAFF
J gene: TRBJ2-7; V gene: TRBV7-9; CDR3 protein: CASSPRFSGGNSYEQYF
J gene: TRBJ2-7; V gene: TRBV6-5; CDR3 protein: CASTHREKQYF
J gene: TRBJ2-1; V gene: TRBV6-6; CDR3 protein: CASRTVGNEQFF
J gene: TRBJ1-3; V gene: TRBV10-3; CDR3 protein: CAISEYKGAYGNTIYF
J gene: TRBJ2-2; V gene: TRBV7-3; CDR3 protein: CASSFTGPGELFF
J gene: TRBJ2-3; V gene: TRBV5-1; CDR3 protein: CASSPLLAGALGTQYF
J gene: TRBJ2-7; V gene: TRBV10-3; CDR3 protein: CAISESAGGPSEQYF
J gene: TRBJ2-2; V gene: TRBV27; CDR3 protein: CASSLSWQTGELFF
J gene: TRBJ2-7; V gene: TRBV5-1; CDR3 protein: CASSLMRGGSHEQYF
J gene: TRBJ1-2; V gene: TRBV2; CDR3 protein: CASSEGAYGYTF
J gene: TRBJ1-1; V gene: TRBV28; CDR3 protein: CASSLVTGWNTEAFF
J gene: TRBJ1-4; V gene: TRBV29-1; CDR3 protein: CSVGGQGNEKLFF
J gene: TRBJ1-1; V gene: TRBV5-1; CDR3 protein: CASSLASTATEAFF
J gene: TRBJ2-1; V gene: TRBV7-2; CDR3 protein: CASTNLKYNEQFF
J gene: TRBJ2-5; V gene: TRBV5-1; CDR3 protein: CASSRRDASGGRETQYF
J gene: TRBJ1-6; V gene: TRBV7-2; CDR3 protein: CASSVIPEDSPLHF
J gene: TRBJ2-7; V gene: TRBV7-2; CDR3 protein: CASRLDAGQPYEQYF
J gene: TRBJ2-2; V gene: TRBV6-6; CDR3 protein: CASSLTGGDTGELFF
J gene: TRBJ1-1; V gene: TRBV2; CDR3 protein: CASSGQGGAEAFF
J gene: TRBJ2-3; V gene: TRBV7-2; CDR3 protein: CASSSDGGFPTDTQYF
J gene: TRBJ2-1; V gene: TRBV7-8; CDR3 protein: CASSQSHEQFF
J gene: TRBJ2-5; V gene: TRBV19; CDR3 protein: CASSMDRGTHEETQYF
J gene: TRBJ2-5; V gene: TRBV7-2; CDR3 protein: CASSLGGVETQYF
J gene: TRBJ2-1; V gene: TRBV5-1; CDR3 protein: CASSQTIGADEQFF
J gene: TRBJ2-7; V gene: TRBV5-5; CDR3 protein: CASSLADNPYEQYF
J gene: TRBJ2-2; V gene: TRBV5-5; CDR3 protein: CASSAERDGELFF
J gene: TRBJ2-3; V gene: TRBV6-5; CDR3 protein: CASSYGLADWADTQYF
J gene: TRBJ1-1; V gene: TRBV4-2; CDR3 protein: CASSQPLNPNRDRATEAFF
J gene: TRBJ2-5; V gene: TRBV6-6; CDR3 protein: CASSYTASGGQETQYF
J gene: TRBJ2-7; V gene: TRBV15; CDR3 protein: CATSRGRVIYEQYF
J gene: TRBJ2-1; V gene: TRBV2; CDR3 protein: CASSFGNLSYNEQFF
J gene: TRBJ1-5; V gene: TRBV4-1; CDR3 protein: CASSQDTNRAQPQHF
J gene: TRBJ2-1; V gene: TRBV6-4; CDR3 protein: CASSGGPYNEQFF
J gene: TRBJ1-2; V gene: TRBV6-1; CDR3 protein: CASSESPNNYGYTF
J gene: TRBJ1-6; V gene: TRBV4-3; CDR3 protein: CASSQVFAGGSPLHF
J gene: TRBJ2-5; V gene: TRBV5-1; CDR3 protein: CASSTGQGLAETQYF
J gene: TRBJ1-4; V gene: TRBV28; CDR3 protein: CASSPGGATNEKLFF
J gene: TRBJ2-5; V gene: TRBV5-6; CDR3 protein: CASSWTSGGHLQETQYF
J gene: TRBJ2-7; V gene: TRBV6-6; CDR3 protein: CASSRDTFSYEQYF
J gene: TRBJ2-5; V gene: TRBV19; CDR3 protein: CASSLPDRGQETQYF
J gene: TRBJ1-6; V gene: TRBV2; CDR3 protein: CASSASGRPNSPLHF
J gene: TRBJ1-1; V gene: TRBV23-1; CDR3 protein: CASSLTEAFF
J gene: TRBJ1-3; V gene: TRBV11-2; CDR3 protein: CASSSSTGYNGNTIYF
J gene: TRBJ2-2; V gene: TRBV6-4; CDR3 protein: CASSPAGSPRELFF
J gene: TRBJ2-3; V gene: TRBV27; CDR3 protein: CASKQPGLATSTDTQYF
J gene: TRBJ1-6; V gene: TRBV28; CDR3 protein: CASSFPSRRRNSPLHF
J gene: TRBJ2-5; V gene: TRBV28; CDR3 protein: CASSFAPGGAETQYF
J gene: TRBJ2-7; V gene: TRBV7-6; CDR3 protein: CASSFAPGHGYEQYF
J gene: TRBJ2-7; V gene: TRBV4-2; CDR3 protein: CASSQAGGASHEQYF
J gene: TRBJ2-3; V gene: TRBV27; CDR3 protein: CASSLNGQGGSYTQYF
J gene: TRBJ2-1; V gene: TRBV7-3; CDR3 protein: CASSYSSVSEQFF
J gene: TRBJ1-5; V gene: TRBV6-5; CDR3 protein: CASSSLNQPQHF
J gene: TRBJ2-7; V gene: TRBV6-5; CDR3 protein: CASMRGYEQYF
J gene: TRBJ2-7; V gene: TRBV6-2/TRBV6-3; CDR3 protein: CASSWVIQGTYEQYF
J gene: TRBJ1-5; V gene: TRBV5-5; CDR3 protein: CASSLGTGVGQPQHF